The clone carrying this TCR beta chain was recorded only once. This table comes from immunoSEQ multiplex PCR, and its TCRdb copy is limited to in-frame clones, with some not included. This sample has some 96,000 clones, with approximately 90% found just once. This record belongs to a study of T cell responses to AZD1222 COVID-19 vaccine. CDR3 length equals 14 residues. The ends lost 4 bases at V and 3 bases at J; junction bases unmatched: 6. Germline CDR1 is SGHRS and CDR2 is YFSETQ. Sequencing used peripheral blood, obtained on day 0 of AZD1222 vaccination. The chain is built from TRBV5-1 and TRBJ2-5; TRBD1 matches 7 bases. This TCR derives from an adult in good health. CDR3 amino acids: CASSPGTAKETQYF. The CDR3 DNA follows: TGCGCCAGCAGCCCCGGGACAGCAAAAGAGACCCAGTACTTC.